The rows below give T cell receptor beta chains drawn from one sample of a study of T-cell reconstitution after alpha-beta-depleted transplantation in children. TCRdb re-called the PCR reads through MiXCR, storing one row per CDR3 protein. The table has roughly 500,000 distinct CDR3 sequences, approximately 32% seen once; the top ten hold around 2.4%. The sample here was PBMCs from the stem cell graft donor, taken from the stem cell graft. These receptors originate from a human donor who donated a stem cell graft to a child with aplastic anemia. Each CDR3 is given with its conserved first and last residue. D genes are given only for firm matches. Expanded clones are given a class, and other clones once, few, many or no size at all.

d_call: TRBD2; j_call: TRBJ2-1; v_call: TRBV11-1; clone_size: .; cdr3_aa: CASSLRLGLVGARGYNEQFF; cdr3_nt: TGTGCCAGCAGCTTAAGGTTGGGACTAGTGGGAGCCCGGGGATACAATGAGCAGTTCTTC
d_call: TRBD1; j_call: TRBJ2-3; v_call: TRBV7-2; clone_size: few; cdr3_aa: CASRGPRDRRADTQYF; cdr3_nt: TGTGCCAGCAGGGGACCCCGGGACAGAAGAGCGGATACGCAGTATTTT
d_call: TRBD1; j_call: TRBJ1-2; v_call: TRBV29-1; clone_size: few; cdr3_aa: CSVSGTGYGYTF; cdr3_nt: TGCAGCGTTTCCGGGACAGGATATGGCTACACCTTC
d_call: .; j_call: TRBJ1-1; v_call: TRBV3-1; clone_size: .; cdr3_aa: CASSHGVTEAFF; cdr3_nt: TGTGCCAGCAGCCACGGGGTGACTGAAGCTTTCTTT
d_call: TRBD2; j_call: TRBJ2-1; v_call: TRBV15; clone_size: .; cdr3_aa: CASSGRLYNEQFF; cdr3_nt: TGTGCCTCTAGCGGGAGACTCTACAATGAGCAGTTCTTC
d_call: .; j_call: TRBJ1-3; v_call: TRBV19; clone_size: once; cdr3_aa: CASSFYSAPGSGNTIYF; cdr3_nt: TGTGCCAGTAGTTTCTACTCCGCGCCAGGCTCTGGAAACACCATATATTTT
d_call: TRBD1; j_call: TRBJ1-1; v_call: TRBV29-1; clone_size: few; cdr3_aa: CSVEEADRPFF; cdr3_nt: TGCAGCGTTGAAGAGGCGGACAGGCCTTTCTTT
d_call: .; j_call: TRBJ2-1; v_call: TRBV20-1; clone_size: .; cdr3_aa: CSARDQGNEQFF; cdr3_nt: TGCAGTGCTAGAGACCAGGGGAATGAGCAGTTCTTC
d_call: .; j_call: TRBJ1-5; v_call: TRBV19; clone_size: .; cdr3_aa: CASSIVGVGQPQHF; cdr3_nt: TGTGCCAGTAGTATAGTCGGGGTAGGACAGCCCCAGCATTTT
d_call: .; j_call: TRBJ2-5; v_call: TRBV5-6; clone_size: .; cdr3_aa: CASSFLANPQETQYF; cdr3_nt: TGTGCCAGCAGCTTCCTAGCAAATCCGCAAGAGACCCAGTACTTC
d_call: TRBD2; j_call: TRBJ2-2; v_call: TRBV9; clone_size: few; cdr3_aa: CASSVGPRGVDTGELFF; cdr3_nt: TGTGCCAGCAGCGTAGGCCCCCGGGGGGTCGACACCGGGGAGCTGTTTTTT
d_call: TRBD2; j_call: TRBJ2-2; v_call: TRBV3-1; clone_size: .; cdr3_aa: CASSTWTSGNTGELFF; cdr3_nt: TGTGCCAGCAGCACCTGGACTAGCGGGAACACCGGGGAGCTGTTTTTT
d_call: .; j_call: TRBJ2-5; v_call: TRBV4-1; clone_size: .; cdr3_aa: CASSQDPRIGETQYF; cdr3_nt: TGCGCCAGCAGCCAAGATCCCAGGATAGGAGAGACCCAGTACTTC
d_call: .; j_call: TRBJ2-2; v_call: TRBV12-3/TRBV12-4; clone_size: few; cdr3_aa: CASSSSGPFNTGELFF; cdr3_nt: TGTGCCAGCAGTTCGTCCGGGCCCTTTAACACCGGGGAGCTGTTTTTT
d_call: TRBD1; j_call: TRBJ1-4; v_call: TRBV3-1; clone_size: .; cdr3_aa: CASSLNRGEKLFF; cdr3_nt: TGTGCCAGCAGCCTTAACAGGGGAGAAAAACTGTTTTTT
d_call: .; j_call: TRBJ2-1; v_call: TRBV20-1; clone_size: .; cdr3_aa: CSARSLGIYNEQFF; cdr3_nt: TGCAGTGCTAGGAGTCTAGGCATCTACAATGAGCAGTTCTTC
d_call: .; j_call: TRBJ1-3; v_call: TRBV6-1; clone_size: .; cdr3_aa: CASSEDRWGLGNTIYF; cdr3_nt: TGTGCCAGCAGTGAAGATAGGTGGGGCCTTGGAAACACCATATATTTT
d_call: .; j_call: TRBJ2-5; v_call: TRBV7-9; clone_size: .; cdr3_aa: CASRGSTGETQYF; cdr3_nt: TGTGCCAGCAGAGGGAGTACGGGGGAGACCCAGTACTTC
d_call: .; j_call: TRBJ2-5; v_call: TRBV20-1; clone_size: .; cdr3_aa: CSAPQGAETQYF; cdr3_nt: TGCAGTGCTCCTCAGGGTGCAGAGACCCAGTACTTC
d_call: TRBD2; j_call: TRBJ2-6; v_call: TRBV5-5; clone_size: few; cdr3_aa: CASSLFFGGNSGANVLTF; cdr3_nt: TGTGCCAGCAGCTTGTTCTTCGGGGGGAACTCTGGGGCCAACGTCCTGACTTTC
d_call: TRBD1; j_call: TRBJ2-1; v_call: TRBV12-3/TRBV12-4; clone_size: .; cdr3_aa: CASSFLHGQANAWYSIGEQFF; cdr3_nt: TGTGCCAGCAGTTTCCTCCACGGACAGGCCAATGCGTGGTACAGTATCGGGGAGCAGTTCTTC
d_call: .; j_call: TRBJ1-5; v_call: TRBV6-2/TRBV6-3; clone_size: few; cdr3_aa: CASSYGQQPQHF; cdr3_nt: TGTGCCAGCAGTTACGGGCAACAGCCCCAGCATTTT